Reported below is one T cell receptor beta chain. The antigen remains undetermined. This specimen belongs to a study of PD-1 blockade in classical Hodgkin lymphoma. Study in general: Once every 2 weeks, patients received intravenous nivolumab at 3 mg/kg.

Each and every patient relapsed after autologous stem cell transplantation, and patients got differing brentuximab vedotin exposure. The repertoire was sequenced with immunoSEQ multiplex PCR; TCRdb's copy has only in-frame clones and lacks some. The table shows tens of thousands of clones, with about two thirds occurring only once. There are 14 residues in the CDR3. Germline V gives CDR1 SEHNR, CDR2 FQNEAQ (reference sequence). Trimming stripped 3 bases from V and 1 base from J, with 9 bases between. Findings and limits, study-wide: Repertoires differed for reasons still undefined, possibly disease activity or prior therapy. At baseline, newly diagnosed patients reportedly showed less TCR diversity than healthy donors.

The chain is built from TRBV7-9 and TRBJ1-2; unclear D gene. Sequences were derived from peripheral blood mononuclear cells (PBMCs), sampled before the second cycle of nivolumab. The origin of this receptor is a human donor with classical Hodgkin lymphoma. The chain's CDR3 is CASSLNWGNYGYTF. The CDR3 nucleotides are TGTGCCAGCAGCTTGAATTGGGGTAACTATGGCTACACCTTC.